This T cell receptor (beta chain) comes out of a study of cytomegalovirus exposure and HLA in healthy donors. Study observations and caveats: Further analysis was carried out later, and it showed several of the most significant clusters appearing linked to common viral pathogens. Reportedly, a later analysis found an Asian-associated ancestry cluster had fewer N-insertions than the approximately 700-donor mean. Researchers reportedly found TCR beta sequences accurately predicted most subjects' HLA-A and HLA-B alleles.

The germline gives CDR1 MDHEN, CDR2 SYDVKM. V gave up 4 bases and J gave up 1 base; unmatched junction bases: 0. The CDR3 totals 14 residues. The study ran its PCR with 60 Vbeta and 13 Jbeta primers. Method: immunoSEQ multiplex PCR; TCRdb's copy keeps in-frame clones and lacks some. The table records some 150,000 clones, around 77% of them present only once. Comments on this clone: Its antigen remains unknown.

V is TRBV28 and J is TRBJ2-3; 9 nucleotides line up with TRBD2. This TCR derives from a woman between 25 and 40 years old in good health and CMV-seronegative. The material sequenced was PBMCs. CDR3 loop: CASSWTSGTDTQYF. The DNA for the CDR3 is TGTGCCAGCAGTTGGACTAGCGGCACAGATACGCAGTATTTT.